The 15 T cell receptor beta chains presented below share a single source sample, sequenced in a study of blood T cells in healthy people across ages. Next came a second PCR, run for roughly 6 to 11 cycles, which used a sample-barcoded 5' primer along with a J-beta primer mix. TCRdb re-called the 5' RACE reads through MiXCR, storing one row per CDR3 protein. The sample shows approximately 800,000 distinct CDR3 sequences, roughly 46% of them seen only once. The source material was blood. The receptor set was obtained from an elderly man in good health.

The chain employs TRBV14 and TRBJ2-5; TRBD1 aligns across 11 bases. Losses at the gene ends were 3 bases for V and 11 bases for J; bases not matched to a gene: 14. This CDR3 is built from 16 residues. Germline values: CDR1 SGHDN, CDR2 FVKESK. CDR3 residues: CASSHRRTGGSYEQYF. CDR3 coding DNA: TGTGCCAGCAGCCATCGCCGGACAGGGGGCTCGTATGAGCAGTACTTC.

The V gene is TRBV7-2, the J gene TRBJ2-7, with 10 bases that match TRBD1. The CDR3 consists of 16 residues. Germline V lookup: CDR1 SGHTA, CDR2 FQGNSA. The V and J ends lost 0 bases and 7 bases, in that order; junction bases with no gene match: 9. The CDR3 DNA is TGTGCCAGCAGCTTAGCGTTCGGGACAGGGGATTCAGAGCAGTACTTC. The encoded protein is CASSLAFGTGDSEQYF.

V and J are TRBV6-1 and TRBJ2-1, with D possibly TRBD2 on 5 matching bases. Germline CDR1 reads MNHNS; CDR2 reads SASEGT. The ends were cut back, 3 bases at V and 5 bases at J, with 11 bases in the middle. The CDR3 covers 14 residues. The CDR3 loop reads CASSDRLAHNEQFF. CDR3 DNA sequence: TGTGCCAGCAGTGATAGGTTAGCGCACAATGAGCAGTTCTTC.

The V gene is TRBV9, the J gene TRBJ1-1; D might be TRBD1 (6 bases). Per germline, CDR1 SGDLS and CDR2 YYNGEE. The CDR3 loop spans 18 amino acids. Trimming removed 4 bases from V and 5 bases from J, with 27 bases in between. The CDR3 sequence: CASSTEAQTQGGTTEAFF. Here the CDR3 DNA reads TGTGCCAGCAGCACCGAGGCCCAAACACAGGGAGGTACAACTGAAGCTTTCTTT.

The chain has TRBV4-1 and TRBJ2-2, with D tentatively TRBD2 (6 bases). Germline V gene data show CDR1 as MGHRA and CDR2 as YSYEKL. V lost 1 base and J 0 bases, leaving 12 bases between the germline ends. The CDR3 contains 17 residues. The CDR3 nucleotides are TGCGCCAGCAGCCAAGGTTCGTGGGACTCGAACACCGGGGAGCTGTTTTTT. Encoded protein: CASSQGSWDSNTGELFF.

This clonotype was picked up a small number of times. This chain connects TRBV5-1 to TRBJ2-7; TRBD2 is a possible D gene (6 bases). The V gene's germline CDR1 is SGHRS and CDR2 YFSETQ. The CDR3 runs to 14 residues. V lost 2 bases and J 3 bases, leaving 12 bases between the germline ends. CDR3 sequence (DNA): TGCGCCAGCAGCTTTGGCGGGGCTTACTACGAGCAGTACTTC. Translating gives CASSFGGAYYEQYF.

V usage is TRBV12-3 or TRBV12-4 and J usage is TRBJ2-2, with D tentatively TRBD1 (5 bases). Trimming took 6 bases from V and 3 from J, leaving 8 bases between them. The CDR3 length is 13 residues. The DNA of the CDR3 is TGTGCCAGCAGCCCCAGGGACACCGGGGAGCTGTTTTTT. Encoded protein: CASSPRDTGELFF.

This clonotype was seen ten or more times. The rearrangement links TRBV3-1 to TRBJ1-1; a possible D gene is TRBD1 (6 bases). This CDR3 spans 11 amino acids. V shed 6 bases and J shed 7 bases, with 9 bases lying between them. Germline loops: CDR1 LGHDT, CDR2 YNNKEL (reference sequence). The DNA for the CDR3 is TGTGCCAGCAGACAGGGTCGTGAAGCTTTCTTT. Amino acids: CASRQGREAFF. Based on the CDR3 plus reference TRBV3-1 and TRBJ1-1, the full variable domain is DTAVSQTPKYLVTQMGNDKSIKCEQNLGHDTMYWYKQDSKKFLKIMFSYNNKELIINETVPNRFSPKSPDKAHLNLHINSLELGDSAVYFCASRQGREAFFGQGTRLTVV.

This clonotype occurred a few times. This chain links TRBV12-3 or TRBV12-4 with TRBJ2-3, with 7 nucleotides matching TRBD2. CDR3 length equals 17 residues. V was pared by 1 base and J by 1 base, with 8 bases of the junction left unmatched. CDR3 DNA: TGTGCCAGCAGTTTAGGAGCCGGGGGGAGCGGCACAGATACGCAGTATTTT. It yields the protein CASSLGAGGSGTDTQYF.

CDR3 in amino acids: CASRYLVMDEQFF. In DNA form, the CDR3 reads TGCGCCAGCAGGTACCTGGTAATGGACGAGCAGTTCTTC. The chain employs TRBV10-2 and TRBJ2-1; D uncertain. Trimming removed 6 bases from V and 10 bases from J, with 16 bases in between. The germline V gene has CDR1 WSHSY and CDR2 SAAADI. There are 13 residues in the CDR3.

J is TRBJ2-1 and V is TRBV20-1, with TRBD2 as a possible D gene (7 bases). With 6 bases removed from V and 7 bases from J, the gap between germline ends came to 16 bases. This CDR3 region has 13 residues. Per the germline V gene, CDR1 is DFQATT and CDR2 is SNEGSKA (reference sequence). The CDR3, as DNA: TGCAGTGCATGGGGGGGGGCGAAGAATGAGCAGTTCTTC. Residues: CSAWGGAKNEQFF.

This clonotype was picked up many times. The chain uses TRBV10-2 and TRBJ2-1; 8 bases match TRBD2. Germline V gene sequence: CDR1 WSHSY, CDR2 SAAADI. The CDR3 is made up of 15 amino acids. V was pared by 6 bases and J by 0 bases, with 4 bases of the junction left unmatched. Written as DNA, the CDR3 is TGCGCCAGCAGGGAAGCGGGAGTCTCCTACAATGAGCAGTTCTTC. Translating it yields CASREAGVSYNEQFF.

A single count supports this clonotype. The chain has TRBV28 and TRBJ2-7; D might be TRBD1 (6 bases). The CDR3 extends over 15 amino acids. V lost 3 bases and J 3 bases, leaving 15 bases between the germline ends. CDR1 MDHEN and CDR2 SYDVKM come from the germline V gene. CDR3 loop: CASSFIFQGRYEQYF. The CDR3, as DNA: TGTGCCAGCAGTTTTATTTTCCAGGGGCGCTACGAGCAGTACTTC.

The sample holds a few counts of this clonotype. The chain joins TRBV20-1 to TRBJ2-3; the D is unclear. The CDR3 has 11 amino acids. The V gene's germline CDR1 is DFQATT and CDR2 SNEGSKA (reference sequence). The CDR3 bases are TGCAGCGCAGTGGTCGGGGATACGCAGTATTTT. Translation: CSAVVGDTQYF.

The chain recombines TRBV29-1 with TRBJ2-1, with TRBD2 matching over 8 bases. In germline, CDR1 is SQVTM, CDR2 ANQGSEA. This CDR3 region has 15 residues. After removal of 3 bases from V and 7 bases from J, the junction contained 11 bases not matched to a gene. This CDR3 reads CSVEVPGLVFNEQFF. CDR3 bases: TGCAGCGTTGAGGTACCGGGACTAGTTTTTAATGAGCAGTTCTTC.